This TCR beta chain was sequenced during a study of blood T cell repertoires in COVID-19. Study at large: The United States, Italy and Spain supplied acute and convalescent COVID-19 samples.

This CDR3 has 14 residues. CDR1 and CDR2 (germline): MNHEY, SMNVEV (reference sequence). Trimming took 3 bases from V and 2 from J, leaving 8 bases between them. Libraries were prepared by immunoSEQ multiplex PCR; TCRdb keeps only in-frame clonotypes and omits some of them. The sample includes about 49,000 clones, around 86% of them seen just once. V is TRBV27 and J is TRBJ2-1; a weak D match, TRBD2 (6 bases). The receptor was isolated from a man aged 40-49 years with active COVID-19. The specimen sequenced was peripheral blood. Here the CDR3 reads CASSLTSPYNEQFF. The DNA of the CDR3 is TGTGCCAGCAGTTTGACTAGTCCCTACAATGAGCAGTTCTTC.